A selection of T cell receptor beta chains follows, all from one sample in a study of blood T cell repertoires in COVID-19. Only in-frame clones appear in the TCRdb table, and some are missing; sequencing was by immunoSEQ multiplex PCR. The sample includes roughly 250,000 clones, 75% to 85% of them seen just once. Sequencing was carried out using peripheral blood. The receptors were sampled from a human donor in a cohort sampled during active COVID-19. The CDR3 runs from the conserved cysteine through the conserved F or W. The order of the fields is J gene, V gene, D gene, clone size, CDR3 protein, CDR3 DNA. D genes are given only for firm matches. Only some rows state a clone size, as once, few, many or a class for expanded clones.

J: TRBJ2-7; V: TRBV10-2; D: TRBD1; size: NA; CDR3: CASSDYGQDSYEQYF; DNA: TGCGCCAGCAGTGATTACGGACAGGACTCCTACGAGCAGTACTTC
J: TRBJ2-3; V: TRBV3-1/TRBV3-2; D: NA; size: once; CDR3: CASSQVLASTDTQYF; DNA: TGTGCCAGCAGCCAAGTACTAGCTAGCACAGATACGCAGTATTTT
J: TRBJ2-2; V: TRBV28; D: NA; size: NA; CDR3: CASSGQGGYTGELFF; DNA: TGTGCCAGCAGTGGACAAGGCGGCTACACCGGGGAGCTGTTTTTT
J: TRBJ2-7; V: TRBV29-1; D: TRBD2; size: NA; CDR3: CSVAGTSGDIGQYF; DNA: TGCAGCGTTGCCGGGACTAGCGGGGATATCGGGCAGTACTTC
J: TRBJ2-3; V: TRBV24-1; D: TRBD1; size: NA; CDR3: CATSDPSPPGQGAGTQYF; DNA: TGTGCCACCAGTGACCCGTCCCCCCCGGGACAGGGGGCCGGTACGCAGTATTTT
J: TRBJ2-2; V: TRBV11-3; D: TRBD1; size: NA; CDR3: CASTPRQGPAGELFF; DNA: TGTGCCAGCACGCCTCGACAGGGACCTGCCGGGGAGCTGTTTTTT
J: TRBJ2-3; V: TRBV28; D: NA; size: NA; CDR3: CASRGGGTDTQYF; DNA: TGTGCCAGCAGAGGTGGGGGGACAGATACGCAGTATTTT
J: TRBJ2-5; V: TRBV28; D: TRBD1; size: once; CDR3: CASSSGTGDVETQYF; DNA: TGTGCCAGCAGTTCCGGGACAGGGGATGTGGAGACCCAGTACTTC
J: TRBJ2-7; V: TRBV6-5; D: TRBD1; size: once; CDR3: CASWDSSSYEQYF; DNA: TGTGCCAGTTGGGACAGCAGCTCCTACGAGCAGTACTTC
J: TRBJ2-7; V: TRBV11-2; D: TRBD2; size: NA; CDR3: CASSSPGGFYEQYF; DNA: TGTGCCAGCAGCTCACCCGGGGGGTTCTACGAGCAGTACTTC
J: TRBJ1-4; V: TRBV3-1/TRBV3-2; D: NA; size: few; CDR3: CASSLTGRIKATNEKLFF; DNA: TGTGCCAGCAGCCTTACCGGGAGGATCAAAGCAACTAATGAAAAACTGTTTTTT
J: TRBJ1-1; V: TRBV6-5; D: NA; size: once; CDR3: CASSFTYLNTEAFF; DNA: TGTGCCAGCAGTTTTACCTACCTGAACACTGAAGCTTTCTTT
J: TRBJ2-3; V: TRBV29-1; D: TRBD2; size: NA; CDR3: CSAVGLAGNTDTQYF; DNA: TGCAGCGCTGTCGGACTAGCGGGAAACACAGATACGCAGTATTTT
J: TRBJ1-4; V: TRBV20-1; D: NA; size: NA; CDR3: CSASANSRGLFF; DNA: TGCAGTGCTAGTGCGAACAGTAGGGGGCTGTTTTTT
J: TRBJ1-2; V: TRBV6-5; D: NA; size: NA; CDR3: CASSTTDSYGYTF; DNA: TGTGCCAGCAGTACGACGGACAGTTATGGCTACACCTTC
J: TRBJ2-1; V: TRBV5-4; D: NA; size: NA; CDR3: CASSLVLRSNEQFF; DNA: TGTGCCAGCAGCTTGGTCTTGCGGAGCAATGAGCAGTTCTTC
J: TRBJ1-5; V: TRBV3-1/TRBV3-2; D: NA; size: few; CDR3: CASSQGEGRGNQPQHF; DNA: TGTGCCAGCAGCCAAGGGGAAGGGAGGGGCAATCAGCCCCAGCATTTT
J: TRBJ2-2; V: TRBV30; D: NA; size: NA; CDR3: CAWSRKGDNTGELFF; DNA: TGTGCCTGGAGTAGGAAGGGGGACAACACCGGGGAGCTGTTTTTT